This entry lists 17 T cell receptor beta chains sequenced from one sample in a study of CD8 T cells in cerebrospinal fluid in Alzheimer's disease. TCRdb re-analyzed the 10x single-cell sequencing reads; it lists each CDR3 protein once, without DNA. In total, the table holds some 1,700 distinct CDR3 sequences. The source material was cerebrospinal fluid. The receptors stem from a human donor in good health.

According to its frequency, this clonotype is medium-sized (0.01 to 0.1%). The chain has TRBV11-3 and TRBJ2-7. In germline, CDR1 is SGHNT, CDR2 YENEEA. The CDR3 is 14 amino acids. Here the CDR3 reads CASQDRNPSYEQYF.

This clonotype is identified as medium-sized from frequency. The rearrangement joins TRBV5-1 to TRBJ1-1; lacking DNA, the TRBD1 call made by TCRdb goes unchecked. This CDR3 comprises 15 residues. CDR1 and CDR2 (germline): SGHRS, YFSETQ. CDR3 protein: CASSVWGARGTEAFF.

In terms of frequency, this clonotype is medium-sized (0.01 to 0.1%). The V gene is TRBV5-1, the J gene TRBJ2-3. The CDR3 loop spans 14 amino acids. The germline V gene has CDR1 SGHRS and CDR2 YFSETQ. The CDR3 is CASSLVGTTDTQYF.

By frequency, this clonotype registers medium-sized (0.01 to 0.1%). The rearrangement joins TRBV3-1 to TRBJ2-1; the TRBD2 assignment by TCRdb is unverifiable without DNA. CDR3 length equals 18 residues. Germline V CDR1 and CDR2: LGHDT, YNNKEL (reference sequence). The chain's CDR3 is CASSQILAGPSSYNEQFF.

The gene calls are TRBV30 and TRBJ2-5. Per the germline V gene, CDR1 is GTSNPN and CDR2 is SVGIG (reference sequence). CDR3 length equals 11 residues. The CDR3 region is CALKWGETQYF.

In terms of frequency, this clonotype is medium-sized (0.01 to 0.1%). The chain joins TRBV5-1 to TRBJ2-3; without DNA, the TCRdb call of TRBD2 cannot be checked. This CDR3 spans 15 amino acids. Germline values: CDR1 SGHRS, CDR2 YFSETQ. CDR3 sequence: CASSTSGASTDTQYF.

This clonotype is classed as medium-sized by frequency. The V call is TRBV4-3, the J call TRBJ1-4. Germline V gene lookup returns CDR1 LGHNA and CDR2 YSLEER. CDR3 length: 16 amino acids. Here the CDR3 reads CASSQVGSIGNEKLFF.

Frequency places this clonotype as medium-sized. The chain links TRBV6-5 to TRBJ1-2. The CDR3 extends over 16 amino acids. The germline gives CDR1 MNHEY, CDR2 SVGAGI. The CDR3 sequence is CASSPMGQISSYGYTF.

This clonotype ranks as medium-sized in terms of frequency. The V and J genes are TRBV7-3 and TRBJ1-1. The CDR3 sequence is 16 residues long. CDR1 is SGHTA and CDR2 is FQGTGA in the germline V gene. Here the CDR3 reads CASSPGTLTMNTEAFF. Drawing the rest from reference TRBV7-3 and TRBJ1-1, the complete variable domain is GAGVSQTPSNKVTEKGKYVELRCDPISGHTALYWYRQSLGQGPEFLIYFQGTGAADDSGLPNDRFFAVRPEGSVSTLKIQRTERGDSAVYLCASSPGTLTMNTEAFFGQGTRLTVV.

This clonotype ranks as medium-sized in terms of frequency. The chain links TRBV27 to TRBJ2-7; absent DNA, TCRdb's TRBD1 call cannot be checked. Germline lookup yields CDR1 MNHEY and CDR2 SMNVEV (reference sequence). CDR3 length: 14 residues. CDR3 sequence: CASSVGQGIPKQYF.

According to its frequency, this clonotype is medium-sized. The V gene is TRBV19, the J gene TRBJ2-1; absent DNA, TCRdb's TRBD1 call cannot be checked. The V gene's germline CDR1 is LNHDA and CDR2 SQIVND (reference sequence). The CDR3 totals 14 residues. CDR3 in amino acids: CASSAGLLYNEQFF.

This clonotype is called large based on its frequency. The chain combines TRBV7-3 with TRBJ1-1; TCRdb returns TRBD1, unconfirmable since there is no DNA. CDR1 and CDR2 (germline): SGHTA, FQGTGA. This CDR3 contains 16 residues. CDR3 in amino acids: CASSLGQGGMNTEAFF.

The chain couples TRBV19 to TRBJ1-2. Germline CDR1 LNHDA, CDR2 SQIVND (reference sequence). The CDR3 runs 12 residues. CDR3: CASKHSAGGYTF.

This clonotype is deemed medium-sized by its frequency. The chain is built from TRBV3-1 and TRBJ1-6; TCRdb returns TRBD1, unconfirmable since there is no DNA. The length of the CDR3 is 16 residues. CDR1 LGHDT and CDR2 YNNKEL come from the germline V gene (reference sequence). CDR3 sequence: CASSHGKVSNNSPLHF.

This clonotype shows up as medium-sized by frequency. The chain is built from TRBV18 and TRBJ2-7. This CDR3 is built from 11 residues. Germline CDR1 reads KGHSH; CDR2 reads LQKENI. This CDR3 is CASSPDYEQYF.

According to its frequency, this clonotype is medium-sized. The chain is built from TRBV5-1 and TRBJ2-5; TCRdb picks TRBD1, but there is no DNA to check that call. The CDR3 runs 14 residues. Germline CDR1 SGHRS, CDR2 YFSETQ. CDR3 protein: CASSLGAPGETQYF.

Measured by frequency, this clonotype is medium-sized (0.01 to 0.1%). V usage is TRBV12-3 or TRBV12-4 and J usage is TRBJ1-5; absent DNA, TCRdb's TRBD1 call cannot be checked. The CDR3 is 15 residues long. CDR3 loop: CASTWTGDANQPQHF.